Following are 19 T cell receptor beta chains from one sample sequenced in a study of tumor-infiltrating lymphocytes in primary liver carcinoma. Unsorted bulk tissue of about 20-32 mg yielded co-extracted RNA and DNA. Priming with a constant-region primer yielded TCR beta cDNA from 400 to 500 ng total RNA. Researchers made the TCR beta libraries by running three nested multiplex PCR rounds with slightly modified ARM-PCR. Investigators reported that the first two PCR rounds, at 10 to 11 cycles each, used TRBV1-TRBV30 forward primers with a C-beta reverse primer. TCRdb reprocessed the multiplex PCR reads with MiXCR, giving one entry per CDR3 protein. The sample contains around 29,000 distinct CDR3 sequences, less than 75% of which appear only once. The material sequenced was liver tumor tissue from sampling region 3. Subset of the sample: tumor region T3, left-lateral pole. Receptors were obtained from a woman in her 30s with primary liver carcinoma and hepatitis B virus infection.

Of note for this clonotype: Relative to the germline gene, one junction end is altered; a read error may explain this. The genes are TRBV11-2 and TRBJ2-4, with a possible D match to TRBD2 (5 bases). The CDR3 sequence is 15 residues long. The germline CDR1 and CDR2 sequences are SGHAT and FQNNGV. The CDR3 coding sequence is TGTGCAAGCAGCTTAGATGGTTGGGAGCGCGACATTCAGTACTTC. As protein: CASSLDGWERDIQYF. Using reference TRBV11-2 and TRBJ2-4 for the parts outside the CDR3, the full variable domain is EAGVAQSPRYKIIEKRQSVAFWCNPISGHATLYWYQQILGQGPKLLIQFQNNGVVDDSQLPKDRFSAERLKGVDSTLKIQPAKLEDSAVYLCASSLDGWERDIQYFGAGTRLSVL.

This chain links TRBV11-2 with TRBJ2-3; 7 positions agree with TRBD1. Germline assignment: CDR1 SGHAT and CDR2 FQNNGV. J gave up 13 bases and V 5 bases, and 21 bases lay outside the gene matches. CDR3 length: 16 amino acids. This CDR3 reads CASSRTRQGRGDTEYF. The CDR3 DNA sequence: TGTGCCAGCAGCCGGACGCGACAGGGAAGGGGCGATACAGAGTATTTT. The full variable domain, completed using reference TRBV11-2 and TRBJ2-3, is EAGVAQSPRYKIIEKRQSVAFWCNPISGHATLYWYQQILGQGPKLLIQFQNNGVVDDSQLPKDRFSAERLKGVDSTLKIQPAKLEDSAVYLCASSRTRQGRGDTEYFGPGTRLTVL.

In this sample, this clonotype turned up once. One junction end does not reproduce the germline sequence, and a read error may be involved. The rearrangement uses TRBV4-2 and TRBJ2-7; 7 nucleotides match TRBD2. The CDR3 length is 16 residues. Per germline, CDR1 LGHNA and CDR2 YNFKEQ. CDR3 nucleotide sequence: TGTGCCAGCACCCAAGCCGCCGGGCGGGAGTTATATGAGCAGTACTTC. Amino acids: CASTQAAGRELYEQYF.

For this clonotype: A single base separates this from a much larger clone, so it may be a read error. V gene TRBV7-8 combines with J gene TRBJ2-1; no firm D call. There are 14 residues in the CDR3. The germline V and J ends were trimmed by 6 bases and 3 bases, with 12 bases remaining between them. Germline-derived CDR1 and CDR2 are SGHVS and FQNEAQ. CDR3 residues: CASRPLCYYNEQFF. The CDR3 region has the DNA TGTGCCAGCAGACCCCTTTGTTACTACAATGAGCAGTTCTTC.

The V gene is TRBV29-1, the J gene TRBJ2-2; D tentatively fits TRBD1 or TRBD2 (5 bases each). V shed 0 bases and J shed 3 bases, with 8 bases lying between them. Germline loops: CDR1 SQVTM, CDR2 ANQGSEA. The CDR3 is made up of 14 amino acids. In DNA form, the CDR3 reads TGCAGCGTTGAAGACGGGGCATACACCGGGGAGCTGTTTTTT. It yields the protein CSVEDGAYTGELFF.

As to this clonotype: The final CDR3 position lacks the conserved phenylalanine or tryptophan, pointing to a likely read error. The chain uses TRBV5-4 and TRBJ2-1; 9 positions agree with TRBD2. This CDR3 has 16 residues. V lost 2 bases, J lost 7 bases, and 10 bases stayed unmatched. Germline values: CDR1 SGHNT, CDR2 YYREEE (reference sequence). CDR3 DNA sequence: TGTGCCAGCAGCTTCCCCAGCGGGAGGAGTCGGAATGAGCAGTTCTCT. As protein: CASSFPSGRSRNEQFS.

As concerns this clonotype: The CDR3 end shows no conserved phenylalanine or tryptophan, and so a read error is likely. The chain couples TRBV7-2 to TRBJ2-3; no clear D. Looked up from germline, CDR1 is SGHTA and CDR2 is FQGNSA. V lost 3 bases and J lost 10, with 14 bases in between. This CDR3 contains 13 residues. The CDR3 DNA is TGTGCCAGCAGCTTTACGTCCCTTGGGTCGCAGTATTCT. This gives the protein CASSFTSLGSQYS.

This clonotype was observed a single time. The conserved closing phenylalanine or tryptophan is absent in this CDR3, likely reflecting a read error. The chain is built from TRBV10-3 and TRBJ2-1; the match to TRBD2 covers 8 bases. This CDR3 spans 16 amino acids. CDR1 is ENHRY and CDR2 is SYGVKD in the germline V gene. The CDR3 coding sequence is TGTGCCTTCAGTGAGTCGGCAGCGGGAGCCTACTATGAGCAGTTCTTA. Its protein is CAFSESAAGAYYEQFL.

As for this clonotype: It may be a read error: a sequence one base away is much more abundant. CDR3 amino acids: CASSLDGQALAYEQYF. For the CDR3, the DNA is TGCGCCAGCAGCTTGGATGGACAGGCGTTGGCCTACGAGCAGTACTTC. J is TRBJ2-7 and V is TRBV5-1; TRBD1 agrees at 7 bases. CDR1 SGHRS and CDR2 YFSETQ come from the germline V gene. Losses at the gene ends were 0 bases for V and 2 bases for J; bases not matched to a gene: 8. The CDR3 spans 16 residues.

The J gene is TRBJ2-5, the V gene TRBV15; a weak D match, TRBD2 (6 bases). The germline V gene has CDR1 LNHNV and CDR2 YYDKDF (reference sequence). V lost 0 bases, J lost 5 bases, and 7 bases lay in between. The length of the CDR3 is 13 residues. CDR3 region: CATSRDGRETQYF. The CDR3 region has the DNA TGTGCCACCAGCAGAGATGGGAGGGAGACCCAGTACTTC.

For this clonotype: The CDR3 does not end in the conserved phenylalanine or tryptophan, so this is likely a read error. This sequence joins TRBV6-1 and TRBJ2-2; TRBD1 might be the D (6 bases). CDR3 length: 19 residues. Germline V gene data show CDR1 as MNHNS and CDR2 as SASEGT. V was cut by 2 bases and J by 0 bases, with 19 bases left in between. The DNA of the CDR3 is TGTGCCAGCAGTGAAACCTTTCCCAGGGGCGCCGCGAACACCGGGGAGCTGTTTTAT. Translation gives CASSETFPRGAANTGELFY.

The chain uses TRBV6-6 and TRBJ2-3; 13 bases agree with TRBD2. The CDR3 runs to 16 residues. V dropped 5 bases and J dropped 8; count of bases not matched to a gene: 10. Germline V gene data show CDR1 as MNHNY and CDR2 as SVGAGI (reference sequence). This chain's CDR3 is CASSTKGLAGVGTQYF. The CDR3 DNA reads TGTGCCAGCAGTACCAAAGGACTAGCGGGAGTGGGTACGCAGTATTTT.

On this clonotype itself: A junction boundary mismatches the germline segment, possibly from a read error. The rearrangement joins TRBV11-2 to TRBJ1-1; 7 bases map to TRBD1. This CDR3 has 13 amino acids. CDR1 is SGHAT, CDR2 FQNNGV, per germline. The CDR3 nucleotides read TGTGCTGGCAGCACACAGGGGAACATTGAAGCTTTCTTT. Its translation: CAGSTQGNIEAFF.

This clonotype came up a few times. This may arise from a read error, as a much more abundant clone is one base away. V and J are TRBV6-5 and TRBJ2-3, with no clear D. The CDR3 runs 13 residues. Germline loops: CDR1 MNHEY, CDR2 SVGAGI. This chain's CDR3 is CVSSLRPADTQYF. The CDR3 coding sequence is TGTGTCAGCAGCCTCCGACCCGCAGATACGCAGTATTTT.

This clonotype was counted at least ten times. A much larger clone lies a single base off, so this may be a read error. The chain couples TRBV2 to TRBJ1-1, with D unresolved. Germline CDR1 SNHLY, CDR2 FYNNEI. This CDR3 comprises 13 residues. The DNA of the CDR3 is TGTGCCAGCAGGACGGATTCGAACACTGAAGCTATCTTT. Translated, it gives CASRTDSNTEAIF. The whole variable domain, filled in from reference TRBV2 and TRBJ1-1, reads EPEVTQTPSHQVTQMGQEVILRCVPISNHLYFYWYRQILGQKVEFLVSFYNNEISEKSEIFDDQFSVERPDGSNFTLKIRSTKLEDSAMYFCASRTDSNTEAIFGQGTRLTVV.

For this clonotype: One junction end does not reproduce the germline sequence, and a read error may be involved. The chain joins TRBV30 to TRBJ2-1, with 7 positions matching TRBD2. CDR3 size: 18 residues. CDR1 is GTSNPN, CDR2 SVGIG, per germline (reference sequence). Written as DNA, the CDR3 is TGTGCCTGGGGCCACGGCGGACTAGGGCCAGTCCAATACAATGAGCAATTCTTC. It is translated as CAWGHGGLGPVQYNEQFF.

With respect to this clonotype: A much more abundant neighbour one base away suggests this may be a read error. This chain uses TRBV11-2 with TRBJ2-7; 7 nucleotides line up with TRBD1. Germline CDR1 SGHAT, CDR2 FQNNGV. CDR3 size: 14 residues. The CDR3 loop reads CAGSHGTVTYEQYF. The CDR3 bases are TGTGCCGGCAGCCACGGGACAGTCACCTACGAGCAGTACTTC.

The chain links TRBV11-2 to TRBJ2-2; no firm D call. The CDR3 covers 16 residues. Trimming pared 9 bases from V and 0 bases from J, leaving 17 bases between. Per the germline V gene, CDR1 is SGHAT and CDR2 is FQNNGV. CDR3 bases: TGTGCCAGAAGCGACGGATGCAACACGAACACCGGGGAGCTGTTTTTT. It yields the protein CARSDGCNTNTGELFF.

This clonotype rates as large. The chain couples TRBV11-3 to TRBJ2-1; TRBD2 matches at 16 bases. The junction had 9 bases not matched to a gene; V was cut back by 4 bases and J by 9 bases. Germline V lookup: CDR1 SGHNT, CDR2 YENEEA. CDR3 size: 17 residues. The CDR3 reads CASSSGLAGGVTPEQFF. Written as DNA, the CDR3 is TGTGCCAGCAGCTCGGGACTAGCGGGAGGGGTCACTCCTGAGCAGTTCTTC.